These T cell receptor beta chains were read from a single sample in a study of Graves' ophthalmopathy and Graves' hyperthyroidism. Each CDR3 protein gets one entry after TCRdb re-called the multiplex PCR reads with MiXCR. Among around 470,000 distinct CDR3 sequences listed, approximately 14% were seen once. Source material: blood. Every receptor here comes from a woman in her twenties or thirties with Graves' ophthalmopathy. Both conserved end residues are part of each CDR3. The D gene is left open where the match is weak. Not every row has a clone size; where given, it reads once, few, many or a size class.

TGCAGTGCTAGAGAGACAGGGACCTATCAGCCCCAGCATTTT	CSARETGTYQPQHF	TRBV20-1	TRBJ1-5	TRBD1	NA
TGTGCCAGCAGTTTGCCGACGTGGGGCACTGAAGCTTTCTTT	CASSLPTWGTEAFF	TRBV28	TRBJ1-1	NA	many
TGTGCCAGCAACTTGGGGGGCACGAACACTGAAGCTTTCTTT	CASNLGGTNTEAFF	TRBV6-1	TRBJ1-1	NA	many
TGTGCCAGCTCTATAGGGACGGTTAGCTCCTACGAGCAGTACTTC	CASSIGTVSSYEQYF	TRBV18	TRBJ2-7	NA	NA
TGTGCCAGCAGTTTTGGGACAGGGGCCGGAGGGCCCCAGCATTTT	CASSFGTGAGGPQHF	TRBV12-3/TRBV12-4	TRBJ1-5	TRBD1	many
TGTGCCAGCAGTTTCCCCGGAGAGAACACTGAAGCTTTCTTT	CASSFPGENTEAFF	TRBV12-3/TRBV12-4	TRBJ1-1	NA	many
TGTGCCAGCTCACCACAGGAGACCTACGAGCAGTACTTC	CASSPQETYEQYF	TRBV18	TRBJ2-7	NA	few
TGTGCCAGCAGTGGACGACAGGGGACCCCTGAAGCTTTCTTT	CASSGRQGTPEAFF	TRBV6-1	TRBJ1-1	TRBD1	many
TGTGCCAGCAGTGTGCCCGGGCTAGCGGACTACAATGAGCAGTTCTTC	CASSVPGLADYNEQFF	TRBV27	TRBJ2-1	TRBD2	many
TGTGCCATACTGGGACAGGGGGGCCAGCCCCAGCATTTT	CAILGQGGQPQHF	TRBV6-5	TRBJ1-5	TRBD1	many
TGTGCCAGTCTCCAACAGGGTGGTCACCAGCCCCAGCATTTT	CASLQQGGHQPQHF	TRBV28	TRBJ1-5	NA	many
TGCAGCGGGGTCCTTCCCAGCGGGGCTGAAGCTTTCTTT	CSGVLPSGAEAFF	TRBV29-1	TRBJ1-1	NA	many
TGTGCCAGTAGTATTTACTGGACAGGGGATTCCGGGGCCAACGTCCTGACTTTC	CASSIYWTGDSGANVLTF	TRBV19	TRBJ2-6	TRBD1	many
TGTGCCAGTAGTAGAGACGGCAGCTCCTACAATGAGCAGTTCTTC	CASSRDGSSYNEQFF	TRBV19	TRBJ2-1	NA	many
TGTGCCAGCAGTCCGCCCCCGGGCGGCTACACCTTC	CASSPPPGGYTF	TRBV28	TRBJ1-2	NA	many
TGTGCCACCAGCAGAGATCGACAGGGAGGGTCACCCCTCCACTTT	CATSRDRQGGSPLHF	TRBV15	TRBJ1-6	TRBD1	many
TGCAGTGCTATCGGGACCCCCTACGAGCAGTACTTC	CSAIGTPYEQYF	TRBV20-1	TRBJ2-7	NA	many
TGTGCCTGGAGTGAGGACAGGGCGGATCAGCCCCAGCATTTT	CAWSEDRADQPQHF	TRBV30	TRBJ1-5	TRBD1	many
TGCAGCGTTGTCCTTCGACTAGCGAATACGCAGTATTTT	CSVVLRLANTQYF	TRBV29-1	TRBJ2-3	TRBD2	NA
TGTGCCAGCAGTGTGCGACAGGCTGGGGCCAACGTCCTGACTTTC	CASSVRQAGANVLTF	TRBV6-1	TRBJ2-6	NA	many
TGTGCCGTCGGCGGGGCAGGGGAGACCCAGTACTTC	CAVGGAGETQYF	TRBV5-5	TRBJ2-5	NA	many
TGTGCCCGCGGCGGGGGAGGCACTGAAGCTTTCTTT	CARGGGGTEAFF	TRBV2	TRBJ1-1	NA	many
TGTGCCAGCAGGCCCCATGGCGCTGGGGCCAACGTCCTGACTTTC	CASRPHGAGANVLTF	TRBV28	TRBJ2-6	NA	many
TGTGCCAGCACCTCCCCGGGTGACGGAAACACCATATATTTT	CASTSPGDGNTIYF	TRBV7-2	TRBJ1-3	NA	many
TGTGCCAGCACCCTGCTAGACGAGCAGTACTTC	CASTLLDEQYF	TRBV11-2	TRBJ2-7	NA	NA
TGTGCCAGCAGTGTCTTCTCGACCAGTATTAGCAATCAGCCTCAGCATTTT	CASSVFSTSISNQPQHF	TRBV6-4	TRBJ1-5	NA	few
TGTGCCAGCAGCTTAAGTGGGGTTAGCACTGAAGCTTTCTTT	CASSLSGVSTEAFF	TRBV7-3	TRBJ1-1	NA	many
TGTGCCACCAGCAGAGCCAATCAGCCCCAGCATTTT	CATSRANQPQHF	TRBV15	TRBJ1-5	NA	many
TGTGCCAGCACCCAGACAGGGAGGTCCTACGAGCAGTACTTC	CASTQTGRSYEQYF	TRBV2	TRBJ2-7	NA	many
TGTGCCAGCAGCGACTACAGGGAGCTAGCGGGGAGAGGGACCTACGAGCAGTACTTC	CASSDYRELAGRGTYEQYF	TRBV7-6	TRBJ2-7	TRBD2	few
TGTGCCAGCACCTCACGGACAGGAGCCAACTATGGCTACACCTTC	CASTSRTGANYGYTF	TRBV12-3/TRBV12-4	TRBJ1-2	TRBD1	many
TGCGCCAGCAGCTTGACAGGGGGCCAGAGGGAGCAGTACTTC	CASSLTGGQREQYF	TRBV5-1	TRBJ2-7	TRBD1	NA
TGTGCCAGTAGTATTGGATCGGACCCCCTTTACGAGCAGTACTTC	CASSIGSDPLYEQYF	TRBV19	TRBJ2-7	NA	many
TGTGCCAGCAGCCAAGCGGGACCCCCCTACGAGCAGTACTTC	CASSQAGPPYEQYF	TRBV2	TRBJ2-7	TRBD2	many
TGTGCCACCAGTGTCCCAGGTATGAACACTGAAGCTTTCTTT	CATSVPGMNTEAFF	TRBV24-1	TRBJ1-1	NA	many
TGTGCCAGTAGTGGGGCGGACGAGCAGTACTTC	CASSGADEQYF	TRBV19	TRBJ2-7	NA	NA
TGTGCTAGTGGTTTGGGGCAGATCAGAGAGACCCAGTACTTC	CASGLGQIRETQYF	TRBV12-5	TRBJ2-5	NA	NA
TGTGCCAGCAGCTTAGTCTGGCCGACCCAGTACTTC	CASSLVWPTQYF	TRBV7-9	TRBJ2-5	NA	many
TGTGCCACCGGGGGGGCAGTCCTGGGGCGTGGGGCAGATACGCAGTATTTT	CATGGAVLGRGADTQYF	TRBV24-1	TRBJ2-3	NA	few
TGCGCCAGCAGCCCCGATCCATCCGGACAGGGTCAAGAGACCCAGTACTTC	CASSPDPSGQGQETQYF	TRBV4-3	TRBJ2-5	TRBD1	NA
TGTGCCAGCAGTGAAGGACAGGGTACCGGGGAGCTGTTTTTT	CASSEGQGTGELFF	TRBV2	TRBJ2-2	TRBD1	many
TGTGCCAGCAGTCCCGGAGGGACAGGGGATTATGGCTACACCTTC	CASSPGGTGDYGYTF	TRBV27	TRBJ1-2	TRBD1	many
TGTGCCACACGGGGGGCATCTGGGGCCAACGTCCTGACTTTC	CATRGASGANVLTF	TRBV7-6	TRBJ2-6	NA	many